The T cell receptor (beta chain) under discussion was sequenced for a study of cytomegalovirus exposure and HLA in healthy donors. To note about this clone: Its antigen is still unknown.

Study-level results: Accurate HLA-A and HLA-B prediction from TCR beta sequences was reported for most subjects. The study labeled approximately 150 TCR beta chains cytomegalovirus-associated. In a later analysis, TCR beta V- and J-gene trimming was associated with a missense DCLRE1C variant.

Trimming removed 5 bases from V and 3 bases from J; junction bases left unmatched: 14. Germline V lookup: CDR1 SGHAT, CDR2 FQNNGV. This CDR3 contains 18 residues. Both 60 Vbeta primers and 13 Jbeta primers went into the PCR. Repertoires were generated with immunoSEQ multiplex PCR, while TCRdb's copy carries only in-frame clones and drops some. The sample includes over 150,000 clones, approximately 85% of them seen just once. The chain has TRBV11-2 and TRBJ2-7; 12 bases map to TRBD1. The receptor's source is a man aged 30 to 45 in good health and CMV-seropositive. Sequencing used PBMCs. CDR3 coding DNA: TGTGCCAGCAGCCAATTAGCGGGACAGGGGGCAGCATACTACGAGCAGTACTTC. Its translation: CASSQLAGQGAAYYEQYF.